This record covers a single T cell receptor beta chain. Its antigen remains unidentified. Repertoires were generated with immunoSEQ multiplex PCR, while TCRdb's copy carries only in-frame clones and drops some. The data hold hundreds of thousands of clones, with around 86% observed a single time. This entry comes from a study of cytomegalovirus exposure and HLA in healthy donors. Study-wide findings and caveats: The study listed 164 cytomegalovirus-associated TCR beta chains.

V gave up 2 bases and J gave up 3 bases, with 13 bases separating them. Per germline, CDR1 GTSNPN and CDR2 SVGIG (reference sequence). CDR3 size: 14 residues. This receptor was taken from a woman aged 18-30 years in good health and CMV-seronegative. Sample: PBMCs. The chain uses TRBV30 and TRBJ1-1; a possible D gene is TRBD1 (6 bases). The CDR3 is CAWSLGAGDTEAFF. Here the CDR3 DNA reads TGTGCCTGGAGTTTGGGGGCGGGGGACACTGAAGCTTTCTTT. Full variable domain (missing parts from reference TRBV30 and TRBJ1-1): SQTIHQWPATLVQPVGSPLSLECTVEGTSNPNLYWYRQAAGRGLQLLFYSVGIGQISSEVPQNLSASRPQDRQFILSSKKLLLSDSGFYLCAWSLGAGDTEAFFGQGTRLTVV.